Following are 20 T cell receptor beta chains from one sample sequenced in a study of vaccination effects on CD4 cells after COVID-19 (dated by TCRdb to the early 2020s). Their antigen targets remain unknown. Libraries came from the immunoSEQ multiplex PCR assay. TCRdb provides this immuneACCESS table in a form limited to in-frame rearrangements. Some clones are lacking; in checked studies, under half of them reflect an unresolved V gene, and why the rest are absent is not known. For this sample there are approximately 38,000 clones; 73% appear just once. Roughly 30% of the sample lies in the top ten. In the ViraFEST assay, PBMC were stimulated with viral peptide pools, and antigen-specific CD4+ T cell clonotypes were then identified by expansion using TCR sequencing. After around ten days of culture, CD4+ T cells were isolated with the EasySep CD4+ T cell isolation kit. PCR-confirmed SARS-CoV-2 infection had occurred in convalescent patients between March and December 2020, before the Alpha, Beta and Delta variants emerged in the United States.

The input for sequencing was CD4+ T cells from PBMCs cultured with a peptide pool, taken before COVID-19 vaccination. The receptors come from a human donor who had a prior SARS-CoV-2 infection.

The chain links TRBV6-5 to TRBJ1-5, with 10 bases lining up with TRBD1. CDR3 length equals 16 residues. With 4 bases clipped from V and 3 bases from J, the junction kept 6 bases outside the gene matches. Germline CDR1 is MNHEY and CDR2 is SVGAGI. The DNA of the CDR3 is TGTGCCAGCAGTTCTTCCGGGACAGGGGCCAATCAGCCCCAGCATTTT. It is translated as CASSSSGTGANQPQHF.

This sequence joins TRBV5-6 and TRBJ2-5; 7 nucleotides align to TRBD2. Germline CDR1 is SGHDT and CDR2 is YYEEEE. The CDR3 has 15 residues. The ends lost 1 base at V and 4 bases at J; junction bases unmatched: 7. The CDR3 protein is CASSLRLAAPETQYF. For the CDR3, the DNA is TGTGCCAGCAGCTTGCGGCTAGCGGCCCCAGAGACCCAGTACTTC.

The chain carries TRBV19 and TRBJ2-1; TRBD2 matches at 9 bases. CDR3 length equals 18 residues. The V gene's germline CDR1 is LNHDA and CDR2 SQIVND (reference sequence). J was trimmed by 8 bases and V by 7 bases; bases with no gene match: 21. CDR3 in amino acids: CASTPGLPSSGIIYEQFF. The DNA of the CDR3 is TGTGCCAGTACCCCTGGCCTCCCTTCTAGCGGGATTATCTATGAGCAGTTCTTC. The whole variable domain, filled in from reference TRBV19 and TRBJ2-1, reads DGGITQSPKYLFRKEGQNVTLSCEQNLNHDAMYWYRQDPGQGLRLIYYSQIVNDFQKGDIAEGYSVSREKKESFPLTVTSAQKNPTAFYLCASTPGLPSSGIIYEQFFGPGTRLTVL.

Comment on this clone: An end of the junction differs from the germline gene, which may be a read error. V usage is TRBV14 and J usage is TRBJ1-2, with a weak D call TRBD1 (5 bases). From germline, CDR1 is SGHDN and CDR2 FVKESK. The CDR3 consists of 15 residues. CDR3 loop: CASSRAGGGNYGYTF. The CDR3 DNA reads TGTGCCAGCAGCCGAGCGGGGGGGGGAAACTACGGCTACACCTTC.

This clone was found a few times. V is TRBV5-1 and J is TRBJ2-1; D possibly corresponds to TRBD1 (6 bases). This CDR3 is 15 amino acids long. V gave up 3 bases and J gave up 3 bases, with 13 bases separating them. Per the germline V gene, CDR1 is SGHRS and CDR2 is YFSETQ. The CDR3 protein is CASSSMQGSYNEQFF. CDR3 DNA sequence: TGCGCCAGCAGCTCGATGCAGGGGAGCTACAATGAGCAGTTCTTC.

The sample holds a few counts of this clone. The J gene is TRBJ2-7, the V gene TRBV24-1; D perhaps matches TRBD1 (5 bases). V shed 8 bases and J shed 5 bases, with 27 bases lying between them. Germline CDR1 is KGHDR and CDR2 is SFDVKD. The CDR3 is 17 residues long. The CDR3 DNA reads as TGTGCCACCAAAAGAGGTATCGTTCAGGGCCCCTCAGACGAGCAGTACTTC. It specifies CATKRGIVQGPSDEQYF.

This clone was found many times. The rearrangement uses TRBV7-2 and TRBJ2-7, with TRBD2 matching 9 bases. This CDR3 is built from 14 residues. Germline V gene lookup returns CDR1 SGHTA and CDR2 FQGNSA. J lost 6 bases, V lost 2 bases, and 5 bases had no gene match. In nucleotides, the CDR3 is TGTGCCAGCAGCTTAACAAAGCGGGAGGTCGAGCAGTACTTC. As protein: CASSLTKREVEQYF.

This clone was picked up a small number of times. The chain recombines TRBV11-1 with TRBJ2-1; 8 bases agree with TRBD1. The CDR3 contains 13 residues. The V gene's germline CDR1 is SGHAT and CDR2 FQDESV (reference sequence). J gave up 8 bases and V 5 bases, and 5 bases lay outside the gene matches. This CDR3 reads CASSRNRGDEQFF. DNA of the CDR3: TGTGCCAGCAGCCGGAACAGGGGGGATGAGCAGTTCTTC.

The V call is TRBV10-3, the J call TRBJ2-3; TRBD2 matches at 7 bases. CDR3 length equals 15 residues. Trimming removed 3 bases from V and 6 bases from J; junction bases left unmatched: 9. From germline, CDR1 is ENHRY and CDR2 SYGVKD. The CDR3 sequence: CAISDEGRGKDTQYF. CDR3 coding DNA: TGTGCCATCAGTGATGAGGGGCGGGGGAAGGATACGCAGTATTTT.

This clone was observed once. The chain carries TRBV18 and TRBJ2-1; tentatively, D is TRBD2 (5 bases). Germline loops: CDR1 KGHSH, CDR2 LQKENI. This CDR3 has 12 amino acids. Trimming took 5 bases from V and 6 from J, leaving 8 bases between them. DNA for the CDR3: TGTGCCAGCTCAGGACTTGTCAATGAGCAGTTCTTC. Translation gives CASSGLVNEQFF.

The gene calls are TRBV5-6 and TRBJ2-3; TRBD1 is a possible D gene (5 bases). There are 14 residues in the CDR3. Germline V gene sequence: CDR1 SGHDT, CDR2 YYEEEE. The V gene lost 2 bases and the J gene lost 2 bases, with 9 bases spanning the gap. This CDR3 reads CASSFWGYTDTQYF. Written as DNA, the CDR3 is TGTGCCAGCAGCTTTTGGGGCTACACAGATACGCAGTATTTT.

This chain uses TRBV4-3 with TRBJ1-5, with no clear D. Germline V gives CDR1 LGHNA, CDR2 YSLEER. V was clipped by 0 bases and J by 7 bases, with 10 bases between them. This CDR3 is 14 amino acids long. CDR3 nucleotide sequence: TGCGCCAGCAGCCAAGATGTGGGAAGCCAGCCCCAGCATTTT. Translation: CASSQDVGSQPQHF.

V usage is TRBV11-3 and J usage is TRBJ1-3; D not resolved. Germline V gene lookup returns CDR1 SGHNT and CDR2 YENEEA. The CDR3 is made up of 18 amino acids. Between the trimmed V and J ends, which lost 3 bases and 0 bases, there was a span of 18 bases. The CDR3 reads CASSLVSFAVNSGNTIYF. The CDR3 nucleotides read TGTGCCAGCAGCTTGGTTAGTTTTGCGGTTAACTCTGGAAACACCATATATTTT.

A few counts support this clone. The chain combines TRBV10-3 with TRBJ2-1; TRBD2 matches 11 bases. The J segment lost 4 bases and the V segment lost 7 bases, leaving 6 bases of the junction unmatched. This CDR3 has 15 residues. Germline lookup yields CDR1 ENHRY and CDR2 SYGVKD. The CDR3: CAIKIAGGVYNEQFF. CDR3 nucleotides: TGTGCCATCAAAATAGCGGGGGGGGTTTACAATGAGCAGTTCTTC.

This clone occurred once. The V call is TRBV21-1, the J call TRBJ2-6; no check of the table's D call, TRBD1, against the DNA was made. TRBV21-1 is a documented pseudogene. The CDR3 sequence is 16 residues long. This CDR3 is CASSRPQGSGANVLTF. The DNA of the CDR3 is TGTGCCAGCAGCAGACCTCAGGGCTCTGGGGCCAACGTCCTGACTTTC.

This clone was seen a single time. This sequence joins TRBV15 and TRBJ2-2, with 12 bases that match TRBD1. CDR1 is LNHNV and CDR2 is YYDKDF in the germline V gene (reference sequence). The V and J ends lost 1 base and 7 bases, in that order; junction bases with no gene match: 10. The CDR3 has 18 residues. This CDR3 is CATSRVSPGTGGSGELFF. CDR3 in DNA: TGTGCCACCAGCAGAGTCTCCCCCGGGACAGGGGGCAGCGGGGAGCTGTTTTTT.

The chain recombines TRBV7-3 with TRBJ2-3, with D perhaps TRBD2 (6 bases). The CDR3 is 13 amino acids. V lost 8 bases and J 2 bases, leaving 11 bases between the germline ends. The germline gives CDR1 SGHTA, CDR2 FQGTGA. The CDR3 loop is CASRRGPTDTQYF. The CDR3 coding sequence is TGTGCCAGCCGGCGGGGCCCCACAGATACGCAGTATTTT.

The chain employs TRBV3-1 (or the pseudogene TRBV3-2) and TRBJ1-3; no clear D. The V end was cut by 2 bases, the J end by 8 bases, with 25 bases between. The CDR3 sequence is 18 residues long. Germline V gene data show CDR1 as LGHDT and CDR2 as YNNKEL (reference sequence). The chain's CDR3 is CASSQRFRLDISEDTIYF. In nucleotides, the CDR3 is TGTGCCAGCAGCCAACGCTTTCGGCTCGACATTTCCGAGGACACCATATATTTT.

The V and J genes are TRBV11-3 and TRBJ2-7; TRBD1 agrees at 7 bases. J was trimmed by 4 bases and V by 5 bases; bases with no gene match: 11. CDR1 is SGHNT and CDR2 is YENEEA in the germline V gene. The CDR3 runs to 15 residues. CDR3 nucleotide sequence: TGTGCCAGCAGCGCAACCGGGACAGCTATGTACGAGCAGTACTTC. Residues: CASSATGTAMYEQYF.

CDR3 sequence (DNA): TGCGCCAGCAGCTTGGATCCCTGGGACCAGTACTTC. Its protein product is CASSLDPWDQYF. V usage is TRBV5-1 and J usage is TRBJ2-5; D is unclear. CDR3 size: 12 residues. Germline loops: CDR1 SGHRS, CDR2 YFSETQ. V lost 0 bases and J lost 10, with 10 bases in between.